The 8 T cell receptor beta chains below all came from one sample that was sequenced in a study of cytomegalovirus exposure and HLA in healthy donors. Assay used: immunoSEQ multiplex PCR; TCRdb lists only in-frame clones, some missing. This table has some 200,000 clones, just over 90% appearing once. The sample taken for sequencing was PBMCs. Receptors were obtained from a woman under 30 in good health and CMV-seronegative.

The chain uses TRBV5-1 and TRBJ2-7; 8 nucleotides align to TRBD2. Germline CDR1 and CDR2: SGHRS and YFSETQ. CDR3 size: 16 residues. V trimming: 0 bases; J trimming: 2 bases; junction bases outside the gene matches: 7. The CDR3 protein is CASSLARGGPPYEQYF. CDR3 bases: TGCGCCAGCAGCTTGGCCCGGGGGGGCCCCCCCTACGAGCAGTACTTC.

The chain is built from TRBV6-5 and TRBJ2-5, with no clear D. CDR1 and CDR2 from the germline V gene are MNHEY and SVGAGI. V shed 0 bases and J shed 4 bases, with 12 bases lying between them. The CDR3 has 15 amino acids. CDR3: CASSYSTLTGETQYF. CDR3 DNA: TGTGCCAGCAGTTACTCGACCCTTACGGGAGAGACCCAGTACTTC.

CDR3 loop: CASSYSPQNTGELFF. The CDR3 region has the DNA TGTGCCAGCAGTTACTCGCCACAGAACACCGGGGAGCTGTTTTTT. The chain links TRBV6-5 to TRBJ2-2; D ambiguous. The CDR3 loop spans 15 amino acids. CDR1 and CDR2 from the germline V gene are MNHEY and SVGAGI. Trimming cost V 0 bases and J 1 base, with 6 bases left between them.

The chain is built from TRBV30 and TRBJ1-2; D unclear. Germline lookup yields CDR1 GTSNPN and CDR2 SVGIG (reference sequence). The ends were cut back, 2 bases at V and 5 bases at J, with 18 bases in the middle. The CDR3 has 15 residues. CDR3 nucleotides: TGTGCCTGGAGTTTAACGGCAGCGAGTGGATATGGCTACACCTTC. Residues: CAWSLTAASGYGYTF.

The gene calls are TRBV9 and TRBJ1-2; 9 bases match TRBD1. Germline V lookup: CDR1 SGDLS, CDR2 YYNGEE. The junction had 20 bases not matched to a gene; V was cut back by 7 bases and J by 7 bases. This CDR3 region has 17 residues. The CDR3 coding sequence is TGTGCCAGCGGAGCTCCGGGACAGGGACAATTTCGTGGTGGCTACACCTTC. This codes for CASGAPGQGQFRGGYTF.

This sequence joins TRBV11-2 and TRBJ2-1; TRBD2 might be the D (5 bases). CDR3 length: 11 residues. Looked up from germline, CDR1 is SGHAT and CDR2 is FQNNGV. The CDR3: CVAGSYNEQFF. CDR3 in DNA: TGTGTGGCGGGCTCCTACAATGAGCAGTTCTTC. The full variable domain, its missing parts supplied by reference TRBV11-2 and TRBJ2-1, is EAGVAQSPRYKIIEKRQSVAFWCNPISGHATLYWYQQILGQGPKLLIQFQNNGVVDDSQLPKDRFSAERLKGVDSTLKIQPAKLEDSAVYLCVAGSYNEQFFGPGTRLTVL.

The CDR3 spells CASSSLAENTGELFF. In DNA form, the CDR3 reads TGCGCCAGCAGCTCACTAGCTGAGAACACCGGGGAGCTGTTTTTT. V usage is TRBV5-1 and J usage is TRBJ2-2; perhaps TRBD2 as D (6 bases). The length of the CDR3 is 15 residues. Trimming shortened V by 3 bases and J by 1 base, and 10 bases separated the two germline ends. Germline V gene lookup returns CDR1 SGHRS and CDR2 YFSETQ.

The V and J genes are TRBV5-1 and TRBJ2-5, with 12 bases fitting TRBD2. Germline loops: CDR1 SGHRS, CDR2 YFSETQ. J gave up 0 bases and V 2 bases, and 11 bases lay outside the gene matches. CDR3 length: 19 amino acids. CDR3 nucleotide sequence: TGCGCCAGCAGCTTTACGACTAGCGGGGGCGGAACAGACCAAGAGACCCAGTACTTC. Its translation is CASSFTTSGGGTDQETQYF.